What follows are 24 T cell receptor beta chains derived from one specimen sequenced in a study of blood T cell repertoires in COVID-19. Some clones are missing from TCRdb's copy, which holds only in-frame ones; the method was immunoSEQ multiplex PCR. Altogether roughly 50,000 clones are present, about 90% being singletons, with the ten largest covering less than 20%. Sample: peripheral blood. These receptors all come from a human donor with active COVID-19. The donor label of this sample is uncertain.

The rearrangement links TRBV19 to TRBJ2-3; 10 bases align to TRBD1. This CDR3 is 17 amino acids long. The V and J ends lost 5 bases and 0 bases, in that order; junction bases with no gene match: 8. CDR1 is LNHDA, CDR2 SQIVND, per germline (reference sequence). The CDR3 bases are TGTGCCAGTAGTGATAGACAGGGGGCCTTTAGCACAGATACGCAGTATTTT. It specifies CASSDRQGAFSTDTQYF.

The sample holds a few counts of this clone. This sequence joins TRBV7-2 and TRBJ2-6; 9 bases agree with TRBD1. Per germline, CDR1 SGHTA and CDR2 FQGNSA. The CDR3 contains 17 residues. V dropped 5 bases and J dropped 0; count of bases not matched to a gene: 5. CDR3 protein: CASSPGTGNSGANVLTF. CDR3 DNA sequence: TGTGCCAGCAGCCCAGGGACAGGGAACTCTGGGGCCAACGTCCTGACTTTC.

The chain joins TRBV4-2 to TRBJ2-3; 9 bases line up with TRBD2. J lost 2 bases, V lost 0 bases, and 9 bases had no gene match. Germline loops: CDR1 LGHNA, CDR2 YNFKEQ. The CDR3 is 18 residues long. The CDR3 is CASSQDFLLAGFTDTQYF. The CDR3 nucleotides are TGTGCCAGCAGCCAAGATTTTCTACTAGCGGGCTTCACAGATACGCAGTATTTT.

The CDR3: CASSQDLAWNSPLHF. DNA for the CDR3: TGTGCCAGCAGCCAAGACTTGGCTTGGAATTCACCCCTCCACTTT. V usage is TRBV14 and J usage is TRBJ1-6; the D is unclear. The CDR3 is 15 residues long. V was clipped by 0 bases and J by 7 bases, with 10 bases between them. The germline gives CDR1 SGHDN, CDR2 FVKESK.

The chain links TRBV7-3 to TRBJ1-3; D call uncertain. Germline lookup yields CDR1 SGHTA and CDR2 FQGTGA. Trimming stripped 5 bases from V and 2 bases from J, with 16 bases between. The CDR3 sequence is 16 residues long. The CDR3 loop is CASSPTYLNTGNTIYF. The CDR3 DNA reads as TGTGCCAGCAGCCCCACCTACTTGAATACTGGAAACACCATATATTTT.

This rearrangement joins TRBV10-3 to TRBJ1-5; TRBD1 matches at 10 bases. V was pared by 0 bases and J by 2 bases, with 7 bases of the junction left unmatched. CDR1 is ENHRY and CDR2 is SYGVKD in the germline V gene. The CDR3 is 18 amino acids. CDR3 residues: CAISESYSGTGGNQPQHF. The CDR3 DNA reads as TGTGCCATCAGTGAGTCGTATTCTGGGACAGGGGGCAATCAGCCCCAGCATTTT.

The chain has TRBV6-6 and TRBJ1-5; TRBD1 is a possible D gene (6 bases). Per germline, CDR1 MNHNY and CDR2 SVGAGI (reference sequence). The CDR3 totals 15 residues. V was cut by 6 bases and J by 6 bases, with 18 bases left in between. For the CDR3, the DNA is TGTGCCAGCAGCTCGACAGGTGGTGGACCTCAGCCCCAGCATTTT. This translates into CASSSTGGGPQPQHF.

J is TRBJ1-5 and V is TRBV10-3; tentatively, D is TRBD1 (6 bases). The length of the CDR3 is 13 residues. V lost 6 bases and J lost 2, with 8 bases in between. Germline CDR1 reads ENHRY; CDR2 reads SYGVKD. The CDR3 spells CAIRDRRNQPQHF. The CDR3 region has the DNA TGTGCCATCAGGGACAGACGCAATCAGCCCCAGCATTTT.

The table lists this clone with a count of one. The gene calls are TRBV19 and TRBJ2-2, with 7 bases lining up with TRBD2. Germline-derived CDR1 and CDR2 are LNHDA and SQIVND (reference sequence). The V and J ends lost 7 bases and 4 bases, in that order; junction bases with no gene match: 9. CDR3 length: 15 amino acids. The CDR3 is CASILTSGGTGELFF. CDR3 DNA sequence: TGTGCCAGTATCCTCACCTCGGGAGGCACCGGGGAGCTGTTTTTT. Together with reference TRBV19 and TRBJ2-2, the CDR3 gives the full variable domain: DGGITQSPKYLFRKEGQNVTLSCEQNLNHDAMYWYRQDPGQGLRLIYYSQIVNDFQKGDIAEGYSVSREKKESFPLTVTSAQKNPTAFYLCASILTSGGTGELFFGEGSRLTVL.

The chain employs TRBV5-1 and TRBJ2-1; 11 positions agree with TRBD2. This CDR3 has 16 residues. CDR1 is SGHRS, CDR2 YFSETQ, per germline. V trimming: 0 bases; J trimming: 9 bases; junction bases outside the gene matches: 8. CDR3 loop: CASSLVSGGALSEQFF. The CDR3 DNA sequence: TGCGCCAGCAGCTTGGTTAGCGGGGGGGCTTTGAGTGAGCAGTTCTTC.

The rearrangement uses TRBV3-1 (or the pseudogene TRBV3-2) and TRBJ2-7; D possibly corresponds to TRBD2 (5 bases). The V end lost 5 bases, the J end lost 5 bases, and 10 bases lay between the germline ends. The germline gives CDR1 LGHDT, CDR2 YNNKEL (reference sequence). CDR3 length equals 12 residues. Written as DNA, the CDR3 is TGTGCCAGCAGCACGAGAGGGAACGAGCAGTACTTC. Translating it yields CASSTRGNEQYF.

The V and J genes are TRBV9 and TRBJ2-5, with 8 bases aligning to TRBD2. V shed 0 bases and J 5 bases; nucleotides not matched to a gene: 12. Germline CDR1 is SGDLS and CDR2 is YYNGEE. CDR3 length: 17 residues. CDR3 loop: CASSVGEGGSSGETQYF. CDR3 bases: TGTGCCAGCAGCGTAGGCGAAGGTGGGTCTAGCGGGGAGACCCAGTACTTC.

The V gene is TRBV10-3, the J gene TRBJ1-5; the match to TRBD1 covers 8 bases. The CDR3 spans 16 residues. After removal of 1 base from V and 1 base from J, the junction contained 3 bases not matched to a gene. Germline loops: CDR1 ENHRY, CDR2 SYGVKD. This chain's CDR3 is CAISELSGGSNQPQHF. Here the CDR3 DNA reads TGTGCCATCAGTGAGTTGTCAGGGGGCAGCAATCAGCCCCAGCATTTT.

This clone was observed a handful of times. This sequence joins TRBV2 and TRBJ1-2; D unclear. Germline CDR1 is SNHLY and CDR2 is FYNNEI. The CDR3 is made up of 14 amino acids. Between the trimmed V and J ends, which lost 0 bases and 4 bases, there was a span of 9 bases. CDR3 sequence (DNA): TGTGCCAGCAGTGAAGCGCCAGGTCTCTATGGCTACACCTTC. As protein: CASSEAPGLYGYTF.

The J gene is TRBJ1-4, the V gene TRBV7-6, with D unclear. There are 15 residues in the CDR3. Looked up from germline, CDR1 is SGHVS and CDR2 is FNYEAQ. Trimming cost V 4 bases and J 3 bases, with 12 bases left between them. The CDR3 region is CASSSGGHANEKLFF. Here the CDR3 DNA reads TGTGCCAGCAGCTCTGGAGGGCATGCTAATGAAAAACTGTTTTTT.

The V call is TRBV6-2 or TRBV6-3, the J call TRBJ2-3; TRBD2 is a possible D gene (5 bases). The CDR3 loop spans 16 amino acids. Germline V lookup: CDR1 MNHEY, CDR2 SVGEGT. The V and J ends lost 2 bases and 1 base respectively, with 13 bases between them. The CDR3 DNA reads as TGTGCCAGCAGTTACGGAATTACACTAGGCACAGATACGCAGTATTTT. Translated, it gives CASSYGITLGTDTQYF.

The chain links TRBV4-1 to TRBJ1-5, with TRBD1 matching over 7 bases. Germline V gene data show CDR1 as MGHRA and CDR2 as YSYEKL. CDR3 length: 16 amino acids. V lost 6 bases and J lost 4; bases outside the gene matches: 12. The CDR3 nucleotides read TGCGCCAGCAGACCTCAACAGGGGACATTGAATCAGCCCCAGCATTTT. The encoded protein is CASRPQQGTLNQPQHF.

DNA of the CDR3: TGTGCCAGCAGCTTACGGACAGGGATATACAATGAGCAGTTCTTC. Translated, it gives CASSLRTGIYNEQFF. This chain joins TRBV5-8 and TRBJ2-1, with 8 bases matching TRBD1. CDR1 and CDR2 from the germline V gene are SGHTS and YDEGEE. The CDR3 runs to 15 residues. Trimming cost V 2 bases and J 4 bases; bases outside gene matches: 5.

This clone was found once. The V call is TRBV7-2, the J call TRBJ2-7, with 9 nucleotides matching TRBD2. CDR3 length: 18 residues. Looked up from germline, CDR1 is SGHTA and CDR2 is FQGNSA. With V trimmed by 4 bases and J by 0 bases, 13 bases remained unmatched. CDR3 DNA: TGTGCCAGCAGCTCGACGGGGCAGCGGGGGGTCATCTCCTACGAGCAGTACTTC. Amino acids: CASSSTGQRGVISYEQYF. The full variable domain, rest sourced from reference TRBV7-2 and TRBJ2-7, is GAGVSQSPSNKVTEKGKDVELRCDPISGHTALYWYRQSLGQGLEFLIYFQGNSAPDKSGLPSDRFSAERTGGSVSTLTIQRTQQEDSAVYLCASSSTGQRGVISYEQYFGPGTRLTVT.

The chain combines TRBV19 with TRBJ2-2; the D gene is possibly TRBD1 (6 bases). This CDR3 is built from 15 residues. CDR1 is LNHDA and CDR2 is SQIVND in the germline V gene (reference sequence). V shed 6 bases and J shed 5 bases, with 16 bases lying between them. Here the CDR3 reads CASSVPQGRTGELFF. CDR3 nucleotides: TGTGCCAGTAGCGTACCGCAGGGGCGGACCGGGGAGCTGTTTTTT.

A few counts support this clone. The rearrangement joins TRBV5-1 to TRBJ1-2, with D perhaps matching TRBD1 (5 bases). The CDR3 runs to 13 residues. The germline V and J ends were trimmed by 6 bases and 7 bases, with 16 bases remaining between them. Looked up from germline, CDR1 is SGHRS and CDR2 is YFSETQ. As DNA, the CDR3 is TGCGCCAGCACAATAACCGGGGGTCGTGGCTACACCTTC. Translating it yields CASTITGGRGYTF.

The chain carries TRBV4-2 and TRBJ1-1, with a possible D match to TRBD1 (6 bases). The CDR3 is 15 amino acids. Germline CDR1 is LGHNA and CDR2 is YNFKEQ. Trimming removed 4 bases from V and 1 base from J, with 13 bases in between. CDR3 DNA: TGTGCCAGCAGCCCAGAGACAGGACGGAACACTGAAGCTTTCTTT. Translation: CASSPETGRNTEAFF.

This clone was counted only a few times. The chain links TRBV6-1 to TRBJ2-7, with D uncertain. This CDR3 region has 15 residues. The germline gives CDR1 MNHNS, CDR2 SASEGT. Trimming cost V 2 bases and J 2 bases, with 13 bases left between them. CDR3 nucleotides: TGTGCCAGCAGTGAATTTGAGACGGAGACCTACGAGCAGTACTTC. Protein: CASSEFETETYEQYF.

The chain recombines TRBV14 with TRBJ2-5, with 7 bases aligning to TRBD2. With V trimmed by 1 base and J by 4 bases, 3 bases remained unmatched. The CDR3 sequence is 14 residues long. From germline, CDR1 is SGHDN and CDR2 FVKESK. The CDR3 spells CASSQGSGGETQYF. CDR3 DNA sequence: TGTGCCAGCAGCCAAGGGTCGGGAGGAGAGACCCAGTACTTC.